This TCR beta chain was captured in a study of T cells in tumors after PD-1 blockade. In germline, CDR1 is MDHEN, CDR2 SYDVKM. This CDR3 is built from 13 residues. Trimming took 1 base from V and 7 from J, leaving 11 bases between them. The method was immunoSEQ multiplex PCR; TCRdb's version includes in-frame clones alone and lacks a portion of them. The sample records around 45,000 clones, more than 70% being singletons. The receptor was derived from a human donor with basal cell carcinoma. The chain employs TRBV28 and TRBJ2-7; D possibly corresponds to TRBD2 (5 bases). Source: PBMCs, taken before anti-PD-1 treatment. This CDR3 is CASSLSDLPEQYF. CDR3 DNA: TGTGCCAGCAGTTTATCGGACTTACCTGAGCAGTACTTC.